This T cell receptor beta chain was captured by sequencing in a study of low-dose radiotherapy and immunotherapy resistance in tumors. At the level of the study: Ipilimumab 1 mg/kg every six weeks, together with nivolumab 240 mg every two weeks, was given intravenously to patients. Patients took aspirin (300 mg orally, daily) for four cycles beginning at cycle 1 day 1.

Trimming pared 1 base from V and 7 bases from J, leaving 13 bases between. The CDR3 extends over 14 amino acids. CDR1 SGHTA and CDR2 FQGNSA come from the germline V gene. Gene-specific TRAV and TRBV primers were used for first-strand cDNA, covering alpha and beta chains. For amplifying TCRs, the PCR ran for about 20 cycles with Phusion, which was used together with a constant-region primer and the adapter on the V primers. TCRdb re-derived calls from the reads in MiXCR, one entry per CDR3 protein. The sample includes roughly 76,000 distinct CDR3 sequences, under 20% of them seen just once. As for time point: before trial treatment.

Sequencing used PBMCs, obtained before treatment. This sequence joins TRBV7-2 and TRBJ1-2; D is possibly TRBD1 (5 bases). This TCR came from a male donor with prostate cancer. CDR3 coding DNA: TGTGCCAGCAGCTTAGAAGGCGGGGGTTCTGGCTACACCTTC. Translation gives CASSLEGGGSGYTF. Combining the CDR3 with reference TRBV7-2 and TRBJ1-2 gives the whole variable domain GAGVSQSPSNKVTEKGKDVELRCDPISGHTALYWYRQSLGQGLEFLIYFQGNSAPDKSGLPSDRFSAERTGGSVSTLTIQRTQQEDSAVYLCASSLEGGGSGYTFGSGTRLTVV.